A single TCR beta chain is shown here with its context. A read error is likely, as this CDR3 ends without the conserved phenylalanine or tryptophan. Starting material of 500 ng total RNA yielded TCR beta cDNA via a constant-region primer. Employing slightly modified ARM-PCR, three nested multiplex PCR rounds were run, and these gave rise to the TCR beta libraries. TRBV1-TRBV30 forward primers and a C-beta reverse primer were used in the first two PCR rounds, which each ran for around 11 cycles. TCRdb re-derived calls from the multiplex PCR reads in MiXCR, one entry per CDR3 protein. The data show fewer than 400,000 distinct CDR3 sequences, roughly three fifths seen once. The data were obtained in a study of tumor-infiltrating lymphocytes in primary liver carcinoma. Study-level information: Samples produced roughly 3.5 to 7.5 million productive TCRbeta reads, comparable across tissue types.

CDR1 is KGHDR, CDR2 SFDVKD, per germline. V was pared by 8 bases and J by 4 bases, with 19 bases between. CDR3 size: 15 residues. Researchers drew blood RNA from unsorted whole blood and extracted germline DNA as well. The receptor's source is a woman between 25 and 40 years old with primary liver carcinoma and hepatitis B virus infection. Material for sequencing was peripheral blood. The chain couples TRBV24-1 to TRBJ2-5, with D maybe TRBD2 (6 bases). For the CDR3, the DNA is TGTGCCACCAAGGGAACCCGGGACTCAGGAGAGACCCAGTACTAC. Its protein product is CATKGTRDSGETQYY.